A single sample gave rise to the 26 T cell receptor beta chains below, sequenced in a study of shared clonotypes between healthy human individuals. Sequenced by immunoSEQ multiplex PCR; TCRdb stores in-frame clones only, minus some. The sample consists of roughly 2.1 million clones, 85% to 95% of them appearing once. Naive CD8 cells comprised CD45RO-negative, CCR7-positively selected cells, excluding terminally differentiated effector memory CD45RA+ cells. Source material: naive CD8+ T cells from PBMCs. The receptors were sampled from a man between 18 and 35 years old in good health. Some clones in this sample may be carry-over from other donors' samples.

This clone was counted a single time. The rearrangement joins TRBV30 to TRBJ2-2, with D unresolved. CDR1 and CDR2 (germline): GTSNPN, SVGIG (reference sequence). The germline V and J ends were trimmed by 2 bases and 9 bases, with 16 bases remaining between them. CDR3 size: 14 residues. CDR3 in DNA: TGTGCCTGGAGTCCCCCCATACTGCCTAGGGAGCTGTTTTTT. It translates to CAWSPPILPRELFF.

The chain recombines TRBV7-9 with TRBJ2-7; TRBD1 or TRBD2 may be the D gene (5 bases each). This CDR3 spans 13 amino acids. Germline lookup yields CDR1 SEHNR and CDR2 FQNEAQ (reference sequence). Trimming pared 4 bases from V and 2 bases from J, leaving 9 bases between. CDR3 coding DNA: TGTGCCAGCAGCTGGGACGGGGCCTACGAGCAGTACTTC. Translation: CASSWDGAYEQYF.

The V call is TRBV29-1, the J call TRBJ2-7; 9 bases line up with TRBD1. Germline lookup yields CDR1 SQVTM and CDR2 ANQGSEA. The J segment lost 3 bases and the V segment lost 6 bases, leaving 9 bases of the junction unmatched. The length of the CDR3 is 14 residues. The CDR3 DNA follows: TGCAGCGTGGTTCACCGGGACAGGGTCTACGAGCAGTACTTC. Translated, it gives CSVVHRDRVYEQYF.

The chain carries TRBV6-1 and TRBJ1-1; D ambiguous. Germline loops: CDR1 MNHNS, CDR2 SASEGT. This CDR3 spans 13 amino acids. The ends were cut back, 6 bases at V and 4 bases at J, with 12 bases in the middle. The CDR3 loop reads CASRDYAGTEAFF. In DNA, the CDR3 is TGTGCCAGCAGGGACTACGCGGGCACTGAAGCTTTCTTT.

V and J are TRBV5-6 and TRBJ2-7; no clear D gene. CDR1 and CDR2 from the germline V gene are SGHDT and YYEEEE. Trimming cost V 2 bases and J 1 base, with 10 bases left between them. This CDR3 is 14 amino acids long. The CDR3 bases are TGTGCCAGCAGCTTTGGTGACGCTTCCTACGAGCAGTACTTC. This codes for CASSFGDASYEQYF.

The chain links TRBV5-6 to TRBJ2-1, with 9 bases aligning to TRBD1. Germline V lookup: CDR1 SGHDT, CDR2 YYEEEE. V lost 2 bases, J lost 6 bases, and 6 bases stayed unmatched. The CDR3 extends over 15 amino acids. In DNA, the CDR3 is TGTGCCAGCAGCTTTGGGACAGGGAAGGGCAATGAGCAGTTCTTC. It encodes CASSFGTGKGNEQFF.

The chain recombines TRBV7-9 with TRBJ2-2; no firm D call. V lost 7 bases to trimming and J lost 2 bases, with 11 bases between them. Germline V gene data show CDR1 as SEHNR and CDR2 as FQNEAQ (reference sequence). The CDR3 has 14 amino acids. The CDR3 nucleotides are TGTGCCAGCACACCGGGTTCCAACACCGGGGAGCTGTTTTTT. Translation: CASTPGSNTGELFF.

The J gene is TRBJ1-6, the V gene TRBV5-1; 8 bases match TRBD1. The CDR3 contains 15 residues. The ends lost 4 bases at V and 7 bases at J; junction bases unmatched: 7. Germline CDR1 is SGHRS and CDR2 is YFSETQ. CDR3 in amino acids: CASSAGQGLNSPLHF. The CDR3 region has the DNA TGCGCCAGCAGCGCCGGACAGGGTTTGAATTCACCCCTCCACTTT.

The chain has TRBV6-1 and TRBJ1-4; no firm D call. CDR1 and CDR2 (germline): MNHNS, SASEGT. The CDR3 has 13 residues. Trimming removed 6 bases from V and 4 bases from J, with 9 bases in between. DNA of the CDR3: TGTGCCAGCAGGGGTCAGAATAATGAAAAACTGTTTTTT. Translating it yields CASRGQNNEKLFF.

The rearrangement links TRBV27 to TRBJ2-1, with TRBD1 matching over 8 bases. The V gene end was trimmed by 2 bases and the J gene end by 6 bases; junction bases not matched to a gene: 9. The CDR3 is 16 amino acids. Looked up from germline, CDR1 is MNHEY and CDR2 is SMNVEV (reference sequence). CDR3 bases: TGTGCCAGCAGTTTAGAAGGGACAGGTCTAGTCAATGAGCAGTTCTTC. It encodes CASSLEGTGLVNEQFF.

The chain links TRBV7-9 to TRBJ1-3; 8 positions match TRBD1. Germline CDR1 and CDR2: SEHNR and FQNEAQ (reference sequence). The CDR3 runs 19 residues. Trimming cost V 5 bases and J 0 bases; bases outside gene matches: 15. In nucleotides, the CDR3 is TGTGCCAGCAGCGGGCTCTCTCGGGACAGGTATTCCTCTGGAAACACCATATATTTT. The encoded protein is CASSGLSRDRYSSGNTIYF.

V is TRBV4-3 and J is TRBJ2-3; D is uncertain. Trimming cost V 0 bases and J 6 bases, with 7 bases left between them. Germline assignment: CDR1 LGHNA and CDR2 YSLEER. CDR3 length equals 13 residues. CDR3 in amino acids: CASSQDPSDTQYF. In DNA form, the CDR3 reads TGCGCCAGCAGCCAAGATCCGTCTGATACGCAGTATTTT.

The chain is built from TRBV27 and TRBJ1-2; 7 nucleotides agree with TRBD1. The CDR3 has 15 residues. Unmatched junction bases numbered 12, after V lost 3 bases and J lost 8 bases. Germline V CDR1 and CDR2: MNHEY, SMNVEV (reference sequence). The CDR3 coding sequence is TGTGCCAGCAGTTTCCAAGGAACAGGGGTGGGGGGCTACACCTTC. This gives the protein CASSFQGTGVGGYTF.

This chain joins TRBV29-1 and TRBJ2-5; D is perhaps TRBD1 (5 bases). Germline V gene lookup returns CDR1 SQVTM and CDR2 ANQGSEA. The CDR3 sequence is 11 residues long. V was clipped by 4 bases and J by 5 bases, with 8 bases between them. Here the CDR3 reads CSVGQLETQYF. CDR3 in DNA: TGCAGCGTTGGACAGTTGGAGACCCAGTACTTC.

The V gene is TRBV9, the J gene TRBJ2-1; 9 positions agree with TRBD2. The CDR3 totals 16 residues. V shed 4 bases and J 7 bases; nucleotides not matched to a gene: 12. Germline assignment: CDR1 SGDLS and CDR2 YYNGEE. The CDR3 DNA is TGTGCCAGCAGCCCCCGAAAAAGGACTAGCGAGAATGAGCAGTTCTTC. It translates to CASSPRKRTSENEQFF.

The V call is TRBV15, the J call TRBJ2-5, with D uncertain. This CDR3 region has 15 residues. CDR1 is LNHNV and CDR2 is YYDKDF in the germline V gene (reference sequence). V shed 0 bases and J shed 1 base, with 9 bases lying between them. As DNA, the CDR3 is TGTGCCACCAGCAGAGATCGCCGGGCCCAAGAGACCCAGTACTTC. Translation: CATSRDRRAQETQYF.

CDR3 DNA: TGTGCCAGCAGGGTAACTAGCGGGATCCGCACAGATACGCAGTATTTT. Protein: CASRVTSGIRTDTQYF. V gene TRBV27 combines with J gene TRBJ2-3, with 10 bases lining up with TRBD2. V was pared by 6 bases and J by 1 base, with 7 bases of the junction left unmatched. Germline V gene data show CDR1 as MNHEY and CDR2 as SMNVEV (reference sequence). This CDR3 contains 16 residues.

J is TRBJ2-4 and V is TRBV4-3; maybe TRBD2 (5 bases). The V end was cut by 3 bases, the J end by 12 bases, with 18 bases between. The germline V gene has CDR1 LGHNA and CDR2 YSLEER. The length of the CDR3 is 14 residues. CDR3 protein: CASSQRRTMDSQYF. In DNA, the CDR3 is TGCGCCAGCAGCCAGCGCCGTACGATGGACTCTCAGTACTTC.

This rearrangement joins TRBV7-8 to TRBJ2-7, with D perhaps TRBD2 (6 bases). CDR3 length: 14 amino acids. V was pared by 7 bases and J by 3 bases, with 16 bases between. The germline CDR1 and CDR2 sequences are SGHVS and FQNEAQ. The CDR3, as DNA: TGTGCCAGCAACACCGGGACTGGCTACTACGAGCAGTACTTC. Its translation is CASNTGTGYYEQYF.

As for this clone: This sample includes further DNA sequences coding for the same CDR3. The V call is TRBV9, the J call TRBJ2-3, with TRBD1 matching 7 bases. There are 15 residues in the CDR3. Germline assignment: CDR1 SGDLS and CDR2 YYNGEE. J was trimmed by 3 bases and V by 0 bases; bases with no gene match: 4. The CDR3 protein is CASSVEGARTDTQYF. In nucleotides, the CDR3 is TGTGCCAGCAGCGTAGAGGGGGCTCGGACAGATACGCAGTATTTT.

The chain uses TRBV5-4 and TRBJ2-7; TRBD1 aligns across 7 bases. J gave up 5 bases and V 4 bases, and 12 bases lay outside the gene matches. The CDR3 length is 15 residues. Germline CDR1 reads SGHNT; CDR2 reads YYREEE (reference sequence). CDR3 nucleotides: TGTGCCAGCAGCAACCGACAGGGTGGGAGTCACGAGCAGTACTTC. It yields the protein CASSNRQGGSHEQYF. The full variable domain, in which reference TRBV5-4 and TRBJ2-7 provide the parts outside the CDR3, is ETGVTQSPTHLIKTRGQQVTLRCSSQSGHNTVSWYQQALGQGPQFIFQYYREEENGRGNFPPRFSGLQFPNYSSELNVNALELDDSALYLCASSNRQGGSHEQYFGPGTRLTVT.

The chain employs TRBV23-1 and TRBJ1-2; D ambiguous. TRBV23-1 is an ORF; its function is uncertain. There are 14 residues in the CDR3. Trimming stripped 0 bases from V and 2 bases from J, with 7 bases between. CDR3 in amino acids: CASSQSGGNYGYTF. DNA of the CDR3: TGCGCCAGCAGTCAATCGGGCGGGAACTATGGCTACACCTTC.

Details on this clone: The junction differs from germline at one of its ends, possibly a read error. The genes are TRBV19 and TRBJ2-2, with D perhaps given as TRBD1 or TRBD2 (5 bases each). CDR1 and CDR2 from the germline V gene are LNHDA and SQIVND (reference sequence). This CDR3 region has 14 residues. CDR3 amino acids: CASSFWGNAGELFF. For the CDR3, the DNA is TGTGCCAGTAGTTTTTGGGGGAACGCCGGGGAGCTGTTTTTT.

V is TRBV4-2 and J is TRBJ2-7; no firm D call. Germline V gene data show CDR1 as LGHNA and CDR2 as YNFKEQ. The V gene lost 4 bases and the J gene lost 2 bases, with 9 bases spanning the gap. The CDR3 contains 13 residues. CDR3 sequence: CASSPSLTYEQYF. CDR3 coding DNA: TGTGCCAGCAGCCCATCTCTTACCTACGAGCAGTACTTC.

The rearrangement joins TRBV28 to TRBJ2-7; the match to TRBD2 covers 8 bases. Germline V lookup: CDR1 MDHEN, CDR2 SYDVKM. The CDR3 is made up of 11 amino acids. With 11 bases clipped from V and 7 bases from J, the junction kept 7 bases outside the gene matches. The CDR3: CAPGGAGEQYF. CDR3 nucleotides: TGTGCCCCCGGGGGGGCGGGGGAGCAGTACTTC.

The V call is TRBV21-1, the J call TRBJ2-1; the D call in the table, TRBD2, was not verified against the DNA. TRBV21-1 is labeled a pseudogene. The CDR3 runs to 19 residues. For the CDR3, the DNA is TGTGCCAGCACTCACCCGTTGGTAGCGGGAGCAATCCCGTTCAATGAGCAGTTCTTC. This codes for CASTHPLVAGAIPFNEQFF.